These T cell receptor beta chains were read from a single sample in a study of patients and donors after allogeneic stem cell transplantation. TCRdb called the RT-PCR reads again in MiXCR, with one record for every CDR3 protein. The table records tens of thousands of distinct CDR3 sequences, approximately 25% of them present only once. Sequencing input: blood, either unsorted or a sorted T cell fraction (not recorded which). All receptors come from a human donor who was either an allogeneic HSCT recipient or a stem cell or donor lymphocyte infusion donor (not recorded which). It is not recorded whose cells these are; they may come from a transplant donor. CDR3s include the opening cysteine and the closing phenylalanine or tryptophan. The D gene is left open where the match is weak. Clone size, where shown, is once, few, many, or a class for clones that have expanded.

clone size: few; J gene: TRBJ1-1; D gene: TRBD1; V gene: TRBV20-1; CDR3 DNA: TGCAGTGCTGGAATCGACAGGGGGATACGGGCGAACACTGAAGCTTTCTTT; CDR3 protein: CSAGIDRGIRANTEAFF
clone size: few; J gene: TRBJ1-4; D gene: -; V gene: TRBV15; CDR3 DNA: TGTGCCACCAGCAGAGATGTGGGTTTGACATTAGGAAAACTGTTTTTT; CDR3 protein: CATSRDVGLTLGKLFF
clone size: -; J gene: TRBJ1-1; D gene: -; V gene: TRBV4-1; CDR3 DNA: TGCGCCAGCAGCCAGCCCGGGACCTCTGAAGCTTTCTTT; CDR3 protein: CASSQPGTSEAFF
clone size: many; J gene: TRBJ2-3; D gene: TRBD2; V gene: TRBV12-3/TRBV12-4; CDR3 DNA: TGTGCCAGCAGCCACGGGACTAGCAAAGCAGATACGCAGTATTTT; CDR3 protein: CASSHGTSKADTQYF
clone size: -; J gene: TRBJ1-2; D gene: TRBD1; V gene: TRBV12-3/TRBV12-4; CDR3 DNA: TGTGCCAGCAGTTTAGAAGGGACAGGGAATGGCTACACCTTC; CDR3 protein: CASSLEGTGNGYTF
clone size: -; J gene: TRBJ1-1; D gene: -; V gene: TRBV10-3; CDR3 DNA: TGTGCCATCAGCGGATCGTCTGGGCACACTGAAGCTTTCTTT; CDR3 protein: CAISGSSGHTEAFF
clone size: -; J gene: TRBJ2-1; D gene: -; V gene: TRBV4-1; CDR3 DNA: TGCGCCAGCAGCCGCGGGGCAGGGATCCGTGCGAACAATGAGCAGTTCTTC; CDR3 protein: CASSRGAGIRANNEQFF
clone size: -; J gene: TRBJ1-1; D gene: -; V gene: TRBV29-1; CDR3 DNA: TGCAGCGTTGATGGGGGGAACACTGAAGCTTTCTTT; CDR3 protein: CSVDGGNTEAFF
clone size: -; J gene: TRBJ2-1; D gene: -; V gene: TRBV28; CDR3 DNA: TGTGCCAGCATTCGCCTAGGGATGTTCAATGAGCAGTTCTTC; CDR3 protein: CASIRLGMFNEQFF
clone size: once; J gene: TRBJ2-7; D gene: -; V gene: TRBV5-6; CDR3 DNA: TGTGCCAGCAGCTTTGGGGCAGTCGAGCAGTACTTC; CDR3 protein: CASSFGAVEQYF
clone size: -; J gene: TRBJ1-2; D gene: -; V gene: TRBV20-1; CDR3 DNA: TGCAGTGCTAGTGACGTAGCTAACTATGGCTACACCTTC; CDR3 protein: CSASDVANYGYTF
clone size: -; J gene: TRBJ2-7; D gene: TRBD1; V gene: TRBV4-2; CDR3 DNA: TGTGCCAGCAGCCCCCAGGGACAGGGATGGTACGAGCAGTACTTC; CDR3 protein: CASSPQGQGWYEQYF
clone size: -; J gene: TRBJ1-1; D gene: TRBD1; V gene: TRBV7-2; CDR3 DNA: TGTGCCAGCAGCTTAGAATGGGACAGGGGCGCTGAAGCTTTCTTT; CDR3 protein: CASSLEWDRGAEAFF
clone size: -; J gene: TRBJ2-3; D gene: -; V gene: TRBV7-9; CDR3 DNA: TGTGCCAGCAGCTTATCAGGGTGGACAGATACGCAGTATTTT; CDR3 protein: CASSLSGWTDTQYF
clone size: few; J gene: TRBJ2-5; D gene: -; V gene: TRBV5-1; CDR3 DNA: TGCGCCAGCAGCTTGGGGAGGGAAGAGACCCAGTACTTC; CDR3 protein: CASSLGREETQYF
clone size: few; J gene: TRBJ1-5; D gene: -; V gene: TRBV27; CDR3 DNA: TGTGCCAGCAGTTTGAGCTATAGCAATCAGCCCCAGCATTTT; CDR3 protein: CASSLSYSNQPQHF
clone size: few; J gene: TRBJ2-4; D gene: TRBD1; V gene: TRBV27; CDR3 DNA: TGTGCCAGCAGTTACCGGGACAGAAACATTCAGTACTTC; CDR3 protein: CASSYRDRNIQYF
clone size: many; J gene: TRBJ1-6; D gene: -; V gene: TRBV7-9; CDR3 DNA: TGTGCCAGCAGCTTATCTCAGGGGTATAATTCACCCCTCCACTTT; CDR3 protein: CASSLSQGYNSPLHF
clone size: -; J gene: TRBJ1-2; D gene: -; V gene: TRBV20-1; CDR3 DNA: TGCAGTGCTGGGTTAGGGGACGCCTATGGCTACACCTTC; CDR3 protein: CSAGLGDAYGYTF
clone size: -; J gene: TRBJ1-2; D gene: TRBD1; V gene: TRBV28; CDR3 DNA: TGTGCCAGCAGTTTTTCGACAGGGTCCTATGGCTACACCTTC; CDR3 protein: CASSFSTGSYGYTF
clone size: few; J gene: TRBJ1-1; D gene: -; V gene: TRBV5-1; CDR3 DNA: TGCGCCAGCAGCGTCGACGGACCGAGGAACACTGAAGCTTTCTTT; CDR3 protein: CASSVDGPRNTEAFF
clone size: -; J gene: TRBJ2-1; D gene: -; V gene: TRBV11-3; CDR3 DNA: TGTGCCAGCAGCTGGCGTGACAGCTACAATGAGCAGTTCTTC; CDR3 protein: CASSWRDSYNEQFF
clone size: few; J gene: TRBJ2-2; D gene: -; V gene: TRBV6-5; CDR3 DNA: TGTGCCAGCAGTTACCTTGGGTCCGGGGAGCTGTTTTTT; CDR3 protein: CASSYLGSGELFF
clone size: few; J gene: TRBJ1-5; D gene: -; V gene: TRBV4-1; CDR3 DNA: TGCGCCAGCAGCCAAGATGGGGGGGCGAGTGGTGGTAATCAGCCCCAGCATTTT; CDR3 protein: CASSQDGGASGGNQPQHF
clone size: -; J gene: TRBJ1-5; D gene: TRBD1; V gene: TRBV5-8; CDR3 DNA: TGTGCCAGCAGCTTTTACAGGGGGAATCAGCCCCAGCATTTT; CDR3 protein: CASSFYRGNQPQHF
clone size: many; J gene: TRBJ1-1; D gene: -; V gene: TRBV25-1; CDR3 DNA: TGTGCCAGCAGTGAATTCGGAGGTAACACTGAAGCTTTCTTT; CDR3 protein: CASSEFGGNTEAFF
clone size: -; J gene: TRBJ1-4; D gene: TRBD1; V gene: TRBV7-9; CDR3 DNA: TGTGCCAGCAGCAATTGGGACAGGGGAAATGAAAAACTGTTTTTT; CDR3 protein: CASSNWDRGNEKLFF
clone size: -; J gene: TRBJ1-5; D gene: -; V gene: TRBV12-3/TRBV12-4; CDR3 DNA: TGTGCCAGCAGTTTTTCCCCAGTGAGGGTGGGAAATCAGCCCCAGCATTTT; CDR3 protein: CASSFSPVRVGNQPQHF
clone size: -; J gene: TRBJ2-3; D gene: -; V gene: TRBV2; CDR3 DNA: TGTGCCAGCGCCATAGGGGGGGCCCCGACAGATACGCAGTATTTT; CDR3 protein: CASAIGGAPTDTQYF
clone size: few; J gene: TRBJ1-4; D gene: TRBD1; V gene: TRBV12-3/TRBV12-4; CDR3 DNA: TGTGCCAGCGGAGAGGGGGCAGGGGAGGAAAAACTGTTTTTT; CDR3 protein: CASGEGAGEEKLFF
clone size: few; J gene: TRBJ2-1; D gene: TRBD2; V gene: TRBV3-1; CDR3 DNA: TGTGCCAGCAGTCCCGAACTAGCGGGAGAGGATGAGCAGTTCTTC; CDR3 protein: CASSPELAGEDEQFF
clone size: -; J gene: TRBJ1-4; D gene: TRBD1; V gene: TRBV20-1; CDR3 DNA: TGCAGTGCGGGGGACAGGGGGCTTGAAAAACTGTTTTTT; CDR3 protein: CSAGDRGLEKLFF
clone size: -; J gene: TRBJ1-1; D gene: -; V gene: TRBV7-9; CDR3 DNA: TGTGCCAGCACCTACCCTCGGGCCCGCTCGGACACTGAAGCTTTCTTT; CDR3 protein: CASTYPRARSDTEAFF
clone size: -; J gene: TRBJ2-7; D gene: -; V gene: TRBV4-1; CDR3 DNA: TGCGCCAGCAGCCAAAGGGCGACAGGTGGGCCCTACGAGCAGTACTTC; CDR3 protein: CASSQRATGGPYEQYF